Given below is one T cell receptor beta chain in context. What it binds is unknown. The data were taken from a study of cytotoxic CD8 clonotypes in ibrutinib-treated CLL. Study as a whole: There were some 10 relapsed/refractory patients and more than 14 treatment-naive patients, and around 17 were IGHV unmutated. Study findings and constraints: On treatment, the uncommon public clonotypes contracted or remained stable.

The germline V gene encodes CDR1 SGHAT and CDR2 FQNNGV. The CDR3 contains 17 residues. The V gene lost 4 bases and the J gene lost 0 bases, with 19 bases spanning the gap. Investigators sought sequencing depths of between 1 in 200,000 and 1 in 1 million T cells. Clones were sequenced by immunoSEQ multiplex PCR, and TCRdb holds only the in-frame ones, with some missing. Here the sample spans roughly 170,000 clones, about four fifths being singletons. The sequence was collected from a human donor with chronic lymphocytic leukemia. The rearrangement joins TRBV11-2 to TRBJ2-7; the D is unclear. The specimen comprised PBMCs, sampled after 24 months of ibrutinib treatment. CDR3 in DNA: TGTGCCAGCAGCTCAACTTCCTTGATCCTCAACTCCTACGAGCAGTACTTC. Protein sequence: CASSSTSLILNSYEQYF.